A single sample is the source of the 26 T cell receptor beta chains below, sequenced in a study of identical twins. TCRdb used MiXCR to reprocess the 5' RACE reads, holding one entry per CDR3 protein. The data show around 100,000 distinct CDR3 sequences, 5.9% seen once. The sample consisted of memory T cells sorted from blood. These receptors originate from a woman aged 45-59 years in good health.

The chain's CDR3 is CASTPGPSPNYGYTF. In nucleotides, the CDR3 is TGTGCCAGCACTCCGGGGCCTAGCCCTAACTATGGCTACACCTTC. V and J are TRBV6-1 and TRBJ1-2; maybe TRBD1 (5 bases). The V end was cut by 7 bases, the J end by 0 bases, with 15 bases between. Germline V gives CDR1 MNHNS, CDR2 SASEGT. The CDR3 has 15 amino acids.

Many counts were recorded for this clonotype. The V gene is TRBV5-1, the J gene TRBJ2-3; D is undetermined. Deletions cut 1 base from V and 1 base from J, with 10 bases between. The CDR3 runs to 15 residues. Germline V CDR1 and CDR2: SGHRS, YFSETQ. As DNA, the CDR3 is TGCGCCAGCAGCTTGCGGGTTTCGGGCACAGATACGCAGTATTTT. It encodes CASSLRVSGTDTQYF.

The sample holds many counts of this clonotype. V and J are TRBV7-3 and TRBJ2-3; the match to TRBD2 covers 8 bases. CDR3 length: 16 residues. The V gene end was trimmed by 4 bases and the J gene end by 2 bases; junction bases not matched to a gene: 8. Per germline, CDR1 SGHTA and CDR2 FQGTGA. The CDR3 reads CASSSITSGSTDTQYF. CDR3 nucleotides: TGTGCCAGCAGCTCCATTACTAGCGGATCCACAGATACGCAGTATTTT. The full variable domain, its missing parts supplied by reference TRBV7-3 and TRBJ2-3, is GAGVSQTPSNKVTEKGKYVELRCDPISGHTALYWYRQSLGQGPEFLIYFQGTGAADDSGLPNDRFFAVRPEGSVSTLKIQRTERGDSAVYLCASSSITSGSTDTQYFGPGTRLTVL.

Many counts were recorded for this clonotype. The J gene is TRBJ2-4, the V gene TRBV11-2; tentatively, D is TRBD2 (6 bases). Germline V gene sequence: CDR1 SGHAT, CDR2 FQNNGV. The V end was cut by 5 bases, the J end by 6 bases, with 17 bases between. The CDR3 is made up of 15 amino acids. The CDR3 DNA reads as TGTGCCAGCAGCACACGGGGACTCGGGAGAAACATTCAGTACTTC. Its translation is CASSTRGLGRNIQYF.

The table lists this clonotype with many counts. The chain couples TRBV7-9 to TRBJ2-1; 10 bases are a match to TRBD1. Germline loops: CDR1 SEHNR, CDR2 FQNEAQ (reference sequence). Losses at the gene ends were 5 bases for V and 8 bases for J; bases not matched to a gene: 6. The CDR3 loop spans 14 amino acids. As DNA, the CDR3 is TGTGCCAGCAGCCTGGGACAGGGGTGGGATGAGCAGTTCTTC. Its translation is CASSLGQGWDEQFF.

The table lists this clonotype with many counts. The gene calls are TRBV5-8 and TRBJ2-5; D uncertain. CDR1 and CDR2 (germline): SGHTS, YDEGEE. Trimming shortened V by 3 bases and J by 1 base, and 10 bases separated the two germline ends. CDR3 length equals 14 residues. This CDR3 is CASSWANSQETQYF. Here the CDR3 DNA reads TGTGCCAGCAGCTGGGCGAACTCCCAAGAGACCCAGTACTTC.

This clonotype was detected a few times. This chain uses TRBV7-2 with TRBJ1-2; D gene unclear. Between the trimmed V and J ends, which lost 3 bases and 4 bases, there was a span of 15 bases. This CDR3 contains 15 residues. CDR1 and CDR2 (germline): SGHTA, FQGNSA. CDR3 region: CASSFTGMGSYGYTF. The CDR3 bases are TGTGCCAGCAGCTTCACGGGGATGGGATCCTATGGCTACACCTTC.

The chain is built from TRBV6-5 and TRBJ2-4; D might be TRBD2 (5 bases). CDR1 is MNHEY and CDR2 is SVGAGI in the germline V gene. V was cut by 3 bases and J by 7 bases, with 13 bases left in between. This CDR3 contains 14 residues. The CDR3 region is CASSYGVTGNIQYF. In DNA, the CDR3 is TGTGCCAGCAGTTATGGGGTCACGGGGAACATTCAGTACTTC.

In its sample, this clonotype was seen many times. The V gene is TRBV12-3 or TRBV12-4, the J gene TRBJ2-5; D is undetermined. The V and J ends lost 6 bases and 3 bases respectively, with 17 bases between them. The length of the CDR3 is 15 residues. The DNA of the CDR3 is TGTGCCAGCAGAACGGGCCTATCCCCAAAAGAGACCCAGTACTTC. This encodes CASRTGLSPKETQYF.

This clonotype was recorded at least ten times. The chain joins TRBV5-1 to TRBJ2-2, with 11 bases matching TRBD2. Germline lookup yields CDR1 SGHRS and CDR2 YFSETQ. This CDR3 has 16 residues. Trimming took 3 bases from V and 5 from J; bases not matched to a gene: 6. CDR3 DNA sequence: TGCGCCAGCAGCTCTTTGGCTAGCGGGAGGACCGGGGAGCTGTTTTTT. Amino acid sequence: CASSSLASGRTGELFF.

This clonotype was counted at least ten times. The J gene is TRBJ2-5, the V gene TRBV7-3; TRBD1 matches at 7 bases. In germline, CDR1 is SGHTA, CDR2 FQGTGA. The CDR3 spans 15 residues. V was pared by 5 bases and J by 5 bases, with 11 bases of the junction left unmatched. As DNA, the CDR3 is TGTGCCAGCAGCAGGAGGACAGGTTGGGGGGAGACCCAGTACTTC. It encodes CASSRRTGWGETQYF. Full variable domain (remainder filled in from reference TRBV7-3 and TRBJ2-5): GAGVSQTPSNKVTEKGKYVELRCDPISGHTALYWYRQSLGQGPEFLIYFQGTGAADDSGLPNDRFFAVRPEGSVSTLKIQRTERGDSAVYLCASSRRTGWGETQYFGPGTRLLVL.

The chain uses TRBV30 and TRBJ2-1; 8 positions agree with TRBD2. The ends lost 3 bases at V and 13 bases at J; junction bases unmatched: 8. The CDR3 sequence is 12 residues long. Germline CDR1 GTSNPN, CDR2 SVGIG (reference sequence). CDR3 sequence: CAWRGSGNHQFF. CDR3 nucleotides: TGTGCCTGGAGAGGTAGCGGGAACCATCAGTTCTTC.

Ten or more counts support this clonotype. The chain combines TRBV15 with TRBJ2-1, with D tentatively TRBD1 (6 bases). The CDR3 totals 14 residues. Germline lookup yields CDR1 LNHNV and CDR2 YYDKDF (reference sequence). The V end was cut by 0 bases, the J end by 6 bases, with 9 bases between. The CDR3 region is CATSRDRQVNEQFF. The CDR3 DNA follows: TGTGCCACCAGCAGAGATCGACAGGTCAATGAGCAGTTCTTC. The full variable domain, in which reference TRBV15 and TRBJ2-1 provide the parts outside the CDR3, is DAMVIQNPRYQVTQFGKPVTLSCSQTLNHNVMYWYQQKSSQAPKLLFHYYDKDFNNEADTPDNFQSRRPNTSFCFLDIRSPGLGDTAMYLCATSRDRQVNEQFFGPGTRLTVL.

This clonotype was detected many times. The chain combines TRBV10-2 with TRBJ2-7; 10 nucleotides match TRBD1. V lost 7 bases to trimming and J lost 2 bases; unmatched junction nucleotides: 5. Germline V gene data show CDR1 as WSHSY and CDR2 as SAAADI. The CDR3 is 14 amino acids. CDR3 residues: CASNGQGGTYEQYV. The CDR3 nucleotides are TGCGCCAGCAACGGACAGGGGGGGACCTACGAGCAGTACGTC.

The V gene is TRBV30, the J gene TRBJ1-5; 8 bases are a match to TRBD1. Germline CDR1 reads GTSNPN; CDR2 reads SVGIG (reference sequence). The length of the CDR3 is 13 residues. The V and J ends lost 5 bases and 5 bases, in that order; junction bases with no gene match: 5. The chain's CDR3 is CAWGTGRDQPQHF. The CDR3 DNA follows: TGTGCCTGGGGGACAGGCAGGGATCAGCCCCAGCATTTT.

In its sample, this clonotype was seen many times. CDR3 DNA sequence: TGCGCCAGCAGCTCCCGACCGGGACAGCCCTATGGCTACACCTTC. This encodes CASSSRPGQPYGYTF. The V and J genes are TRBV5-1 and TRBJ1-2, with 7 bases identical to TRBD1. The CDR3 extends over 15 amino acids. The germline CDR1 and CDR2 sequences are SGHRS and YFSETQ. V shed 3 bases, J shed 4 bases, and the junction held 9 bases outside the gene matches.

This clonotype was seen many times. The chain uses TRBV3-1 and TRBJ2-4; D perhaps matches TRBD2 (6 bases). In germline, CDR1 is LGHDT, CDR2 YNNKEL (reference sequence). V gave up 6 bases and J gave up 4 bases, with 16 bases separating them. The CDR3 is 15 residues long. CDR3 coding DNA: TGTGCCAGCAGACCCAAGGAGGGAAATAAAAACATTCAGTACTTC. This gives the protein CASRPKEGNKNIQYF.

This clonotype was found many times. The chain couples TRBV4-1 to TRBJ2-2; TRBD2 aligns across 7 bases. V gave up 4 bases and J gave up 6 bases; unmatched junction bases: 11. The CDR3 contains 16 residues. Germline V gene data show CDR1 as MGHRA and CDR2 as YSYEKL. CDR3 bases: TGCGCCAGCAGCCGAGGCGGGGCGGGAGTCCCCGGGGAGCTGTTTTTT. Its protein product is CASSRGGAGVPGELFF.

The chain links TRBV7-9 to TRBJ1-5; D is uncertain. The CDR3 has 13 amino acids. Germline V gene data show CDR1 as SEHNR and CDR2 as FQNEAQ (reference sequence). V was clipped by 6 bases and J by 6 bases, with 12 bases between them. CDR3 region: CASSRGSSQPQHF. CDR3 DNA sequence: TGTGCCAGCAGTCGAGGAAGTTCTCAGCCCCAGCATTTT.

The chain is built from TRBV6-6 and TRBJ1-1; TRBD1 aligns across 9 bases. V lost 0 bases, J lost 2 bases, and 13 bases stayed unmatched. Germline CDR1 MNHNY, CDR2 SVGAGI (reference sequence). This CDR3 spans 19 amino acids. The CDR3 DNA reads as TGTGCCAGCAGTTACTCGAGTCTTCGACAGGGGGATCGAAACACTGAAGCTTTCTTT. Translating it yields CASSYSSLRQGDRNTEAFF.

This clonotype was counted ten times or more. This sequence joins TRBV5-5 and TRBJ2-2; D is undetermined. Trimming stripped 5 bases from V and 6 bases from J, with 8 bases between. CDR1 SGHKS and CDR2 YYEKEE come from the germline V gene (reference sequence). The length of the CDR3 is 12 residues. The DNA of the CDR3 is TGTGCCAGCAGGTGGCCCCCCGGGGAGCTGTTTTTT. This codes for CASRWPPGELFF. Full variable domain (remainder filled in from reference TRBV5-5 and TRBJ2-2): DAGVTQSPTHLIKTRGQQVTLRCSPISGHKSVSWYQQVLGQGPQFIFQYYEKEERGRGNFPDRFSARQFPNYSSELNVNALLLGDSALYLCASRWPPGELFFGEGSRLTVL.

This clonotype was observed at least ten times. This chain connects TRBV6-1 to TRBJ2-7; perhaps D is TRBD1 or TRBD2 (6 bases each). With 3 bases removed from V and 4 bases from J, the gap between germline ends came to 10 bases. This CDR3 comprises 13 residues. Germline values: CDR1 MNHNS, CDR2 SASEGT. The CDR3: CASSEGGEYEQYV. DNA of the CDR3: TGTGCCAGCAGTGAGGGGGGCGAGTACGAGCAGTACGTC.

The V gene is TRBV7-6, the J gene TRBJ1-5; D might be TRBD1 (5 bases). This CDR3 region has 15 residues. Trimming shortened V by 2 bases and J by 2 bases, and 10 bases separated the two germline ends. From germline, CDR1 is SGHVS and CDR2 FNYEAQ. This chain's CDR3 is CASSLPRGCNQPQHF. The CDR3 DNA reads as TGTGCCAGCAGCTTACCCCGGGGCTGCAATCAGCCCCAGCATTTT.

This clonotype was picked up a small number of times. The CDR3 protein is CASSFRPLQGAYEQYF. The CDR3 region has the DNA TGTGCCAGCAGCTTCCGTCCCCTGCAGGGTGCGTACGAGCAGTACTTC. The V and J genes are TRBV7-6 and TRBJ2-7, with D possibly TRBD1 on 5 matching bases. V lost 3 bases to trimming and J lost 4 bases, with 19 bases between them. The CDR3 spans 16 residues. In germline, CDR1 is SGHVS, CDR2 FNYEAQ.

This clonotype was seen at least ten times. This rearrangement joins TRBV20-1 to TRBJ2-1, with 7 bases aligning to TRBD2. The V gene's germline CDR1 is DFQATT and CDR2 SNEGSKA (reference sequence). The CDR3 has 16 residues. Trimming took 0 bases from V and 0 from J; bases not matched to a gene: 5. CDR3 in DNA: TGCAGTGCTAGAGATTTCCAGCGGGGCTCCTACAATGAGCAGTTCTTC. Translation gives CSARDFQRGSYNEQFF.

This clonotype has a count of ten or more. The genes are TRBV29-1 and TRBJ2-1, with TRBD2 matching over 9 bases. Germline V gene lookup returns CDR1 SQVTM and CDR2 ANQGSEA. CDR3 length: 18 residues. Trimming took 4 bases from V and 13 from J; bases not matched to a gene: 26. This CDR3 reads CSVGHPAGGLAPPNSQFF. Here the CDR3 DNA reads TGCAGCGTTGGACACCCGGCGGGGGGGCTAGCGCCCCCTAATAGTCAGTTCTTC.